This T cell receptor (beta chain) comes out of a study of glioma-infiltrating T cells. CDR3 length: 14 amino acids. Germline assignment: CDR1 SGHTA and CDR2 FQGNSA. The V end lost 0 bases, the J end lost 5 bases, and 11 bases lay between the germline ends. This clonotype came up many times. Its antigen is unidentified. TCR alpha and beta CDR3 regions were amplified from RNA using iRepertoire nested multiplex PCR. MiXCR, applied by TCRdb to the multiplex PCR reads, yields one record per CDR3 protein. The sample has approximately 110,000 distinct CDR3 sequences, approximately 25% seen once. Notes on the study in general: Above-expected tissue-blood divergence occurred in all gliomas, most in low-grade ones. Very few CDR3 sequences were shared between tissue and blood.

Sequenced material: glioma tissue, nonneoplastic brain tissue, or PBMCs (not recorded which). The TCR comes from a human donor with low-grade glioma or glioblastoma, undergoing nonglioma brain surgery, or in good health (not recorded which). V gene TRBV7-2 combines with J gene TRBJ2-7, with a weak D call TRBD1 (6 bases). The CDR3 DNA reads TGTGCCAGCAGCTTAGCGGGACAATTTAACGAGCAGTACTTC. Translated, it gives CASSLAGQFNEQYF. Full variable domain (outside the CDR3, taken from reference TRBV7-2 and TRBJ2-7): GAGVSQSPSNKVTEKGKDVELRCDPISGHTALYWYRQSLGQGLEFLIYFQGNSAPDKSGLPSDRFSAERTGGSVSTLTIQRTQQEDSAVYLCASSLAGQFNEQYFGPGTRLTVT.